These 28 T cell receptor beta chains came from one sample sequenced in a study of cytomegalovirus exposure and HLA in healthy donors. 60 Vbeta and 13 Jbeta primers were used in PCR. Using immunoSEQ multiplex PCR, the repertoire was profiled, and TCRdb retains in-frame clones only, with some absent. The table has some 50,000 clones, 72% seen once. Material for sequencing was PBMCs. The receptors were gathered from a woman aged 50 to 65 in good health and CMV-seropositive.

This clone has just a few counts. The CDR3 spells CASRRTGSSYNEQFF. CDR3 DNA sequence: TGTGCCAGCAGGCGGACAGGTAGCTCCTACAATGAGCAGTTCTTC. This rearrangement joins TRBV11-2 to TRBJ2-1; TRBD1 matches 7 bases. V was pared by 6 bases and J by 0 bases, with 5 bases of the junction left unmatched. The CDR3 runs 15 residues. In germline, CDR1 is SGHAT, CDR2 FQNNGV.

For this clone: This likely comes from a read error, as the CDR3 has no conserved phenylalanine or tryptophan at its end. The chain has TRBV6-6 and TRBJ1-4; D call uncertain. CDR1 and CDR2 from the germline V gene are MNHNY and SVGAGI (reference sequence). V shed 8 bases and J shed 0 bases, with 7 bases lying between them. This CDR3 is built from 13 residues. The chain's CDR3 is CASSGATNEKLFV. CDR3 bases: TGTGCCAGCTCGGGAGCAACTAATGAAAAACTGTTTGTT.

Of note for this clone: The same CDR3 arises from other DNA sequences in this sample as well. The rearrangement links TRBV7-8 to TRBJ2-7; D gene unclear. Germline V gene data show CDR1 as SGHVS and CDR2 as FQNEAQ. This CDR3 contains 14 residues. V was pared by 2 bases and J by 1 base, with 9 bases between. The CDR3 region is CASSLLAFSYEQYF. The CDR3 bases are TGTGCCAGCAGCTTATTGGCCTTTTCCTACGAGCAGTACTTC.

The chain is built from TRBV6-6 and TRBJ2-5; TRBD1 agrees at 10 bases. V lost 2 bases and J lost 4; bases outside the gene matches: 4. CDR1 MNHNY and CDR2 SVGAGI come from the germline V gene (reference sequence). The CDR3 covers 15 residues. The CDR3 spells CASSYDRGRGETQYF. The CDR3 DNA reads as TGTGCCAGCAGTTACGACAGGGGGCGGGGAGAGACCCAGTACTTC.

The CDR3 DNA reads TGTGCCAGCAGCTTAGCAATAGGTAGCGGGGGGGCCGTCGGCAATGAGCAGTTCTTC. Translating it yields CASSLAIGSGGAVGNEQFF. The chain is built from TRBV7-8 and TRBJ2-1, with 11 bases fitting TRBD2. CDR1 is SGHVS and CDR2 is FQNEAQ in the germline V gene. V shed 0 bases and J 6 bases; nucleotides not matched to a gene: 13. The length of the CDR3 is 19 residues.

The CDR3 bases are TGTGCCAGCAGCCAAGCGGCGGCGAGCTCCTACAATGAGCAGTTCTTC. This translates into CASSQAAASSYNEQFF. This chain connects TRBV14 to TRBJ2-1; no reliable D call. V dropped 1 base and J dropped 0 bases, with 10 bases sitting between them. Germline CDR1 reads SGHDN; CDR2 reads FVKESK. The CDR3 is 16 amino acids.

The chain joins TRBV4-1 to TRBJ1-4, with 8 bases fitting TRBD1. Germline trimming cut 2 bases from V and 10 bases from J; bases unmatched to any gene: 12. Per germline, CDR1 MGHRA and CDR2 YSYEKL. The CDR3 is made up of 16 amino acids. For the CDR3, the DNA is TGCGCCAGCAGCCAATCCCCGACAGGGGAGGCGCGAAAACTGTTTTTT. Its translation: CASSQSPTGEARKLFF.

The V gene is TRBV28, the J gene TRBJ2-3; 11 nucleotides match TRBD2. Germline CDR1 and CDR2: MDHEN and SYDVKM. The V and J ends lost 5 bases and 5 bases, in that order; junction bases with no gene match: 15. The CDR3 sequence is 18 residues long. The CDR3 here is CASSIAPIAGGPGDTQYF. The CDR3 DNA reads TGTGCCAGCAGTATTGCGCCCATAGCGGGAGGGCCTGGAGATACGCAGTATTTT. The full variable domain, in which reference TRBV28 and TRBJ2-3 provide the parts outside the CDR3, is DVKVTQSSRYLVKRTGEKVFLECVQDMDHENMFWYRQDPGLGLRLIYFSYDVKMKEKGDIPEGYSVSREKKERFSLILESASTNQTSMYLCASSIAPIAGGPGDTQYFGPGTRLTVL.

The chain is built from TRBV4-1 and TRBJ1-4, with D uncertain. The CDR3 length is 14 residues. Germline-derived CDR1 and CDR2 are MGHRA and YSYEKL. The germline V and J ends were trimmed by 2 bases and 4 bases, with 8 bases remaining between them. The CDR3 spells CASSQSGNNEKLFF. The CDR3 DNA reads as TGCGCCAGCAGCCAATCGGGTAATAATGAAAAACTGTTTTTT.

V is TRBV7-9 and J is TRBJ2-7; TRBD2 matches at 7 bases. The germline V gene encodes CDR1 SEHNR and CDR2 FQNEAQ (reference sequence). After removal of 1 base from V and 1 base from J, the junction contained 4 bases not matched to a gene. The CDR3 totals 15 residues. The CDR3 spells CASSLVVSGSYEQYF. For the CDR3, the DNA is TGTGCCAGCAGCTTAGTTGTTAGCGGGTCCTACGAGCAGTACTTC.

The chain employs TRBV4-3 and TRBJ1-1; tentatively, D is TRBD1 (6 bases). The CDR3 covers 17 residues. The germline V gene encodes CDR1 LGHNA and CDR2 YSLEER. V gave up 3 bases and J gave up 2 bases, with 19 bases separating them. The CDR3 DNA sequence: TGCGCCAGCAGCCAGCCCGGGGGGGGCCGTGGCAACACTGAAGCTTTCTTT. It translates to CASSQPGGGRGNTEAFF.

The V and J genes are TRBV7-9 and TRBJ1-2; no clear D. This CDR3 spans 14 amino acids. The germline V gene has CDR1 SEHNR and CDR2 FQNEAQ (reference sequence). The germline V and J ends were trimmed by 1 base and 0 bases, with 6 bases remaining between them. This chain's CDR3 is CASSLESSNYGYTF. The CDR3 region has the DNA TGTGCCAGCAGCTTAGAGAGTTCTAACTATGGCTACACCTTC. Supplemented by reference TRBV7-9 and TRBJ1-2, the full variable domain reads DTGVSQNPRHKITKRGQNVTFRCDPISEHNRLYWYRQTLGQGPEFLTYFQNEAQLEKSRLLSDRFSAERPKGSFSTLEIQRTEQGDSAMYLCASSLESSNYGYTFGSGTRLTVV.

V gene TRBV7-6 combines with J gene TRBJ2-5, with D uncertain. This CDR3 has 13 amino acids. Germline V CDR1 and CDR2: SGHVS, FNYEAQ. The V and J ends lost 0 bases and 12 bases respectively, with 14 bases between them. Here the CDR3 DNA reads TGTGCCAGCAGCTTAGCGCGTGGTGCCCTAAAGTACTTC. Amino acids: CASSLARGALKYF.

This clone has just one count. V usage is TRBV13 and J usage is TRBJ2-7; 8 nucleotides align to TRBD2. The V segment lost 5 bases and the J segment 4 bases; nucleotides outside the gene matches: 7. The CDR3 runs to 14 residues. Germline V lookup: CDR1 PRHDT, CDR2 FYEKMQ (reference sequence). CDR3 amino acids: CASSHGGGQYEQYF. The CDR3 DNA sequence: TGTGCCAGCAGCCACGGGGGGGGGCAGTACGAGCAGTACTTC.

V usage is TRBV2 and J usage is TRBJ2-1; D perhaps matches TRBD2 (6 bases). The germline V gene has CDR1 SNHLY and CDR2 FYNNEI. The CDR3 loop spans 14 amino acids. V lost 3 bases and J 5 bases, leaving 11 bases between the germline ends. The CDR3 loop is CASSDGGGNNEQFF. CDR3 bases: TGTGCCAGCAGTGACGGAGGCGGGAACAATGAGCAGTTCTTC. Full variable domain (outside the CDR3, taken from reference TRBV2 and TRBJ2-1): EPEVTQTPSHQVTQMGQEVILRCVPISNHLYFYWYRQILGQKVEFLVSFYNNEISEKSEIFDDQFSVERPDGSNFTLKIRSTKLEDSAMYFCASSDGGGNNEQFFGPGTRLTVL.

In its sample, this clone was seen a few times. The J gene is TRBJ2-5, the V gene TRBV29-1; 9 bases match TRBD1. CDR1 SQVTM and CDR2 ANQGSEA come from the germline V gene. The trim removed 5 bases at V and 5 bases at J, leaving 6 bases unmatched. The CDR3 has 13 residues. For the CDR3, the DNA is TGCAGCGTTTTTGGGACAGGGTCGGAGACCCAGTACTTC. Amino acid sequence: CSVFGTGSETQYF.

The chain joins TRBV6-6 to TRBJ2-5, with 9 bases identical to TRBD2. The J call may not be correct, given that the DNA end is closer to TRBJ2-7. The length of the CDR3 is 15 residues. Germline CDR1 reads MNHNY; CDR2 reads SVGAGI (reference sequence). CDR3 region: CATTGTSFRSYEQYF. DNA of the CDR3: TGTGCCACAACCGGGACTAGCTTTCGGTCCTACGAGCAGTACTTC.

The chain recombines TRBV7-6 with TRBJ2-1; D possibly corresponds to TRBD2 (7 bases). The CDR3 is 17 residues long. V dropped 1 base and J dropped 3 bases, with 16 bases sitting between them. Germline CDR1 SGHVS, CDR2 FNYEAQ. The CDR3 loop is CASSLDEGGGRYNEQFF. CDR3 bases: TGTGCCAGCAGCTTAGATGAAGGGGGAGGGCGCTACAATGAGCAGTTCTTC.

The chain joins TRBV7-8 to TRBJ2-3; 7 bases align to TRBD2. Losses at the gene ends were 7 bases for V and 2 bases for J; bases not matched to a gene: 6. From germline, CDR1 is SGHVS and CDR2 FQNEAQ. The CDR3 extends over 14 amino acids. CDR3 coding DNA: TGTGCCAGCACCCGTAGCGGGTACACAGATACGCAGTATTTT. As protein: CASTRSGYTDTQYF. Full variable domain (remainder filled in from reference TRBV7-8 and TRBJ2-3): GAGVSQSPRYKVAKRGQDVALRCDPISGHVSLFWYQQALGQGPEFLTYFQNEAQLDKSGLPSDRFFAERPEGSVSTLKIQRTQQEDSAVYLCASTRSGYTDTQYFGPGTRLTVL.

The chain combines TRBV9 with TRBJ2-3; 8 bases line up with TRBD1. The CDR3 is made up of 15 amino acids. Trimming removed 0 bases from V and 2 bases from J; junction bases left unmatched: 2. The germline gives CDR1 SGDLS, CDR2 YYNGEE. The chain's CDR3 is CASSVGTGITDTQYF. CDR3 bases: TGTGCCAGCAGCGTAGGGACAGGGATCACAGATACGCAGTATTTT.

In its sample, this clone was seen a few times. The rearrangement links TRBV6-6 to TRBJ1-4; 9 bases agree with TRBD1. The CDR3 is made up of 14 amino acids. The germline V gene has CDR1 MNHNY and CDR2 SVGAGI (reference sequence). V was clipped by 1 base and J by 12 bases; unmatched bases: 6. CDR3 protein: CASSYWDRDGELFF. The CDR3 nucleotides are TGTGCCAGCAGTTACTGGGACAGGGACGGTGAACTGTTTTTT.

This chain uses TRBV7-2 with TRBJ2-1; 14 positions match TRBD2. Germline CDR1 and CDR2: SGHTA and FQGNSA. The CDR3 contains 16 residues. V trimming: 4 bases; J trimming: 7 bases; junction bases outside the gene matches: 6. CDR3: CASSSMGLAGVNEQFF. The CDR3 nucleotides read TGTGCCAGCAGCTCCATGGGACTAGCGGGAGTAAATGAGCAGTTCTTC.

The chain employs TRBV29-1 and TRBJ1-1; 8 bases line up with TRBD1. Germline CDR1 and CDR2: SQVTM and ANQGSEA. CDR3 length: 13 amino acids. After removal of 1 base from V and 7 bases from J, the junction contained 5 bases not matched to a gene. The CDR3: CSVEVQGAGEAFF. The CDR3 DNA is TGCAGCGTTGAAGTCCAGGGGGCCGGTGAAGCTTTCTTT.

This chain joins TRBV18 and TRBJ1-2; possibly TRBD1 for D (5 bases). The V gene's germline CDR1 is KGHSH and CDR2 LQKENI. CDR3 length: 15 amino acids. V lost 6 bases to trimming and J lost 8 bases, with 22 bases between them. The CDR3: CASSTGLGGGEGYTF. In DNA, the CDR3 is TGTGCCAGCTCGACGGGCCTTGGGGGAGGAGAAGGCTACACCTTC.

The gene calls are TRBV6-5 and TRBJ1-1; D is possibly TRBD1 (6 bases). The CDR3 contains 14 residues. Germline values: CDR1 MNHEY, CDR2 SVGAGI. V lost 0 bases to trimming and J lost 7 bases, with 12 bases between them. As DNA, the CDR3 is TGTGCCAGCAGTTACTCTGGCAGCAGGGGTGAAGCTTTCTTT. It is translated as CASSYSGSRGEAFF.

The chain uses TRBV11-1 and TRBJ1-2; 7 nucleotides line up with TRBD1. The CDR3 has 12 amino acids. Per the germline V gene, CDR1 is SGHAT and CDR2 is FQDESV (reference sequence). With V trimmed by 3 bases and J by 8 bases, 3 bases remained unmatched. The CDR3 reads CASSFRGSGYTF. The CDR3 nucleotides are TGTGCCAGCAGCTTCAGGGGGAGCGGCTACACCTTC.

Only a few counts were recorded for this clone. The V and J genes are TRBV2 and TRBJ1-2; 8 bases fit TRBD1. V gave up 3 bases and J gave up 8 bases; unmatched junction bases: 8. Germline V CDR1 and CDR2: SNHLY, FYNNEI. The CDR3 has 14 residues. In DNA, the CDR3 is TGTGCCAGCAGTGACGGCAGGGGGCGAGAGGGCTACACCTTC. Amino acids: CASSDGRGREGYTF.

This clone showed up just once. The DNA of the CDR3 is TGTGCCAGTAGGGGACAGGGCGTTAACTATGGCTACACCTTC. Translating gives CASRGQGVNYGYTF. This chain joins TRBV19 and TRBJ1-2; 9 positions agree with TRBD1. Losses at the gene ends were 6 bases for V and 1 base for J; bases not matched to a gene: 3. CDR1 LNHDA and CDR2 SQIVND come from the germline V gene (reference sequence). The CDR3 loop spans 14 amino acids.